The present T cell receptor beta chain was sequenced within a study of T-cell reconstitution after alpha-beta-depleted transplantation in children. A library of TCRbeta sequences, prepared with unique molecular identifiers, was generated. TCRdb re-called the PCR reads with MiXCR, one entry per CDR3 protein. The sample records about a million distinct CDR3 sequences, less than 30% being singletons. This clonotype was observed a handful of times. Its target is not known. This CDR3 has 15 amino acids. Germline values: CDR1 SGHDT, CDR2 YYEEEE. The ends were cut back, 3 bases at V and 3 bases at J, with 16 bases in the middle. The study's findings and limits: There were some patients whose high TCRbeta diversity at day 60 came from surviving recipient T cells and thymic progenitors. The authors attributed T-cell counts and diversity one year after transplant mostly to newly produced T cells. It was reported that alpha-beta T cells came from several hundred expanded graft clones (about two months after transplant).

The source of this sequence is a boy less than two years old who had a stem cell transplant for SCID, so the T cells may come from the graft donor. The sample consisted of PBMCs, mostly from graft donor cells, taken 360 days after TCRalphabeta/CD19-depleted stem cell transplant. The rearrangement uses TRBV5-6 and TRBJ2-7, with a possible D match to TRBD2 (6 bases). CDR3 in DNA: TGTGCCAGCAGCTCCCCCGGGGGAGCGGTCTACGAGCAGTACTTC. It is translated as CASSSPGGAVYEQYF.